What follows are 18 T cell receptor beta chains derived from one specimen sequenced in a study of OX40 agonist ivuxolimab in advanced cancers. Libraries were prepared through the immunoSEQ multiplex PCR assay. Here the immuneACCESS table is served through TCRdb, limited to in-frame sequences with V and J called. Missing clones are a known gap in these copies; in checked studies unresolved V genes cover under half, and the rest lacks a known reason. The table for this sample lists some 70,000 clones; approximately 83% of them were counted only once. Jointly, the top ten make up 1.4% of the sample. Sequencing was performed on CD4+ or CD8+ T cells sorted from blood, taken in a trial of the OX40 agonist ivuxolimab. The receptors come from an adult with an advanced solid tumor such as melanoma, head and neck, liver or kidney cancer.

This rearrangement joins TRBV11-1 to TRBJ2-1; 11 nucleotides align to TRBD2. Germline CDR1 is SGHAT and CDR2 is FQDESV (reference sequence). Trimming took 5 bases from V and 4 from J; bases not matched to a gene: 13. CDR3 length: 18 residues. The DNA of the CDR3 is TGTGCCAGCAGCCTTAGGGGGCTAGCGGGGGGCTTATACAATGAGCAGTTCTTC. Amino acid sequence: CASSLRGLAGGLYNEQFF.

The chain links TRBV5-1 to TRBJ1-6; D gene ambiguous. V was clipped by 3 bases and J by 3 bases, with 4 bases between them. This CDR3 contains 13 residues. The germline V gene encodes CDR1 SGHRS and CDR2 YFSETQ. CDR3 residues: CASSSLYNSPLHF. DNA for the CDR3: TGCGCCAGCAGCTCCCTCTATAATTCACCCCTCCACTTT.

This sequence joins TRBV27 and TRBJ2-4; 8 bases are a match to TRBD1. J gave up 4 bases and V 5 bases, and 13 bases lay outside the gene matches. Germline CDR1 is MNHEY and CDR2 is SMNVEV (reference sequence). The CDR3 has 17 amino acids. CDR3 sequence (DNA): TGTGCCAGCAGTATCCAGGCAGGGGGCGCGGGAAAAAACATTCAGTACTTC. Translating gives CASSIQAGGAGKNIQYF.

This rearrangement joins TRBV7-2 to TRBJ2-3; possible D gene TRBD1, 5 bases. V was trimmed by 1 base and J by 9 bases, leaving 11 bases between them. Germline CDR1 and CDR2: SGHTA and FQGNSA. The CDR3 consists of 13 residues. In nucleotides, the CDR3 is TGTGCCAGCAGCTTAGACAGGAGAGTGACGCAGTATTTT. It is translated as CASSLDRRVTQYF.

This clone was seen more than once but under ten times. This chain links TRBV5-5 with TRBJ1-5; 7 bases line up with TRBD1. CDR3 length equals 15 residues. The germline V gene encodes CDR1 SGHKS and CDR2 YYEKEE (reference sequence). V dropped 0 bases and J dropped 4; count of bases not matched to a gene: 4. The DNA for the CDR3 is TGTGCCAGCAGCTTGGAAAGGGGGCGGAATCAGCCCCAGCATTTT. Its protein product is CASSLERGRNQPQHF. Combining the CDR3 with reference TRBV5-5 and TRBJ1-5 gives the whole variable domain DAGVTQSPTHLIKTRGQQVTLRCSPISGHKSVSWYQQVLGQGPQFIFQYYEKEERGRGNFPDRFSARQFPNYSSELNVNALLLGDSALYLCASSLERGRNQPQHFGDGTRLSIL.

The chain recombines TRBV4-1 with TRBJ2-7, with 11 bases that match TRBD2. Germline values: CDR1 MGHRA, CDR2 YSYEKL. Trimming removed 1 base from V and 7 bases from J; junction bases left unmatched: 9. The CDR3 has 16 amino acids. The CDR3 loop is CASSQGLAGGRGEQYF. CDR3 bases: TGCGCCAGCAGCCAAGGTCTAGCGGGGGGCAGGGGGGAGCAGTACTTC.

The chain couples TRBV7-2 to TRBJ2-3; the match to TRBD2 covers 10 bases. In germline, CDR1 is SGHTA, CDR2 FQGNSA. CDR3 size: 16 residues. V was clipped by 5 bases and J by 5 bases; unmatched bases: 10. The CDR3 DNA reads as TGTGCCAGCAGCCACAAGCGGGGGGGCCGAAGAGATACGCAGTATTTT. Protein sequence: CASSHKRGGRRDTQYF.

A single count supports this clone. This chain links TRBV19 with TRBJ2-3; 9 bases are shared with TRBD2. The CDR3 consists of 17 residues. Germline CDR1 reads LNHDA; CDR2 reads SQIVND (reference sequence). The V and J ends lost 3 bases and 3 bases, in that order; junction bases with no gene match: 10. DNA for the CDR3: TGTGCCAGTAGTATCTCTCTAGCGGGGACGGGAACAGATACGCAGTATTTT. Translation: CASSISLAGTGTDTQYF.

This chain joins TRBV27 and TRBJ2-5, with D possibly matching TRBD1 (7 bases). The germline gives CDR1 MNHEY, CDR2 SMNVEV (reference sequence). This CDR3 comprises 11 residues. Trimming left V 4 bases short and J 9 bases short, with 9 bases between. The CDR3 DNA reads TGTGCCAGCAGTTCCAGGGGGGCCCAGTACTTC. This codes for CASSSRGAQYF.

The rearrangement joins TRBV15 to TRBJ2-5, with D perhaps TRBD1 or TRBD2 (5 bases each). Trimming stripped 0 bases from V and 5 bases from J, with 13 bases between. Germline V gene lookup returns CDR1 LNHNV and CDR2 YYDKDF (reference sequence). The CDR3 runs 15 residues. The DNA of the CDR3 is TGTGCCACCAGCAGAGAGGGGCAGCCGGGGGAGACCCAGTACTTC. This translates into CATSREGQPGETQYF.

The V and J genes are TRBV7-9 and TRBJ1-2, with D maybe TRBD1 (6 bases). The germline gives CDR1 SEHNR, CDR2 FQNEAQ (reference sequence). The length of the CDR3 is 15 residues. V was pared by 5 bases and J by 3 bases, with 16 bases between. CDR3 residues: CASSMRRGFDYGYTF. The CDR3 coding sequence is TGTGCCAGCAGCATGAGGAGGGGGTTCGACTATGGCTACACCTTC.

This chain links TRBV19 with TRBJ1-1; D perhaps matches TRBD1 (5 bases). This CDR3 region has 14 residues. Trimming left V 3 bases short and J 6 bases short, with 14 bases between. The germline V gene has CDR1 LNHDA and CDR2 SQIVND (reference sequence). As DNA, the CDR3 is TGTGCCAGTAGTATCAAGGTCGGGGGGGCTGAAGCTTTCTTT. Its translation is CASSIKVGGAEAFF.

The chain employs TRBV5-5 and TRBJ2-2; unclear D gene. V lost 4 bases to trimming and J lost 6 bases, with 10 bases between them. This CDR3 comprises 13 residues. Germline lookup yields CDR1 SGHKS and CDR2 YYEKEE (reference sequence). Written as DNA, the CDR3 is TGTGCCAGCAGCACGGCCCTCTCCGGGGAGCTGTTTTTT. As protein: CASSTALSGELFF.

The chain has TRBV11-1 and TRBJ1-1; 7 nucleotides match TRBD1. The CDR3 consists of 13 residues. CDR1 and CDR2 from the germline V gene are SGHAT and FQDESV (reference sequence). Unmatched junction bases numbered 3, after V lost 4 bases and J lost 4 bases. CDR3 sequence reads: CASSSAGGTEAFF. The DNA for the CDR3 is TGTGCCAGCAGCTCCGCAGGGGGCACTGAAGCTTTCTTT.

A single count supports this clone. The chain carries TRBV18 and TRBJ2-3; no reliable D call. CDR1 is KGHSH and CDR2 is LQKENI in the germline V gene. The CDR3 totals 15 residues. V was shortened by 2 bases and J by 2 bases, with 11 bases between the two germline ends. Written as DNA, the CDR3 is TGTGCCAGCTCACCAGTGGCAGAGCACACAGATACGCAGTATTTT. As protein: CASSPVAEHTDTQYF. Drawing the rest from reference TRBV18 and TRBJ2-3, the complete variable domain is NAGVMQNPRHLVRRRGQEARLRCSPMKGHSHVYWYRQLPEEGLKFMVYLQKENIIDESGMPKERFSAEFPKEGPSILRIQQVVRGDSAAYFCASSPVAEHTDTQYFGPGTRLTVL.

The count of this clone is one. The sample holds other DNA sequences that translate to the same CDR3. The chain has TRBV6-1 and TRBJ1-1; D not resolved. Germline assignment: CDR1 MNHNS and CDR2 SASEGT. The CDR3 consists of 13 residues. V was trimmed by 7 bases and J by 2 bases, leaving 11 bases between them. The CDR3 bases are TGTGCCAGCACCCTCTCCGTTAACACTGAAGCTTTCTTT. Translated, it gives CASTLSVNTEAFF.

This rearrangement joins TRBV6-1 to TRBJ2-3; maybe TRBD1 (6 bases). The CDR3 is 16 residues long. Deletions cut 4 bases from V and 0 bases from J, with 14 bases between. Germline CDR1 and CDR2: MNHNS and SASEGT. The CDR3 DNA reads as TGTGCCAGCAGTGCGCATATCAGGGGCAGCACAGATACGCAGTATTTT. Encoded protein: CASSAHIRGSTDTQYF.

This chain uses TRBV5-1 with TRBJ2-6, with a tentative D call TRBD1 (5 bases). Trimming removed 4 bases from V and 2 bases from J, with 16 bases in between. The germline CDR1 and CDR2 sequences are SGHRS and YFSETQ. CDR3 length: 17 residues. The CDR3 spells CASSRGVSAAGANVLTF. The DNA for the CDR3 is TGCGCCAGCAGCAGGGGCGTCTCGGCGGCTGGGGCCAACGTCCTGACTTTC.